The entry that follows covers one TCR beta chain sequence. This record belongs to a study of technical replicates of blood from a handful of donors. Germline CDR1 reads SGHVS; CDR2 reads FNYEAQ. V lost 3 bases to trimming and J lost 7 bases; unmatched junction nucleotides: 13. This CDR3 comprises 17 residues. The data were produced by immunoSEQ multiplex PCR, yet TCRdb's version contains in-frame clones alone and is incomplete. Of 65,000 to 85,000 clones listed, roughly 91% are singletons. The chain links TRBV7-6 to TRBJ2-1, with 9 bases identical to TRBD2. The receptor was derived from a human donor in good health. The source material was T cells isolated from PBMCs. The chain's CDR3 is CASSFLTSGPIRNEQFF. DNA of the CDR3: TGTGCCAGCAGCTTCTTGACTAGCGGCCCAATTAGGAATGAGCAGTTCTTC.